This T cell receptor beta chain comes out of a study of T-cell reconstitution after alpha-beta-depleted transplantation in children. Notes on the study in general: Certain patients had high TCRbeta diversity at day 60, and it came from recipient T cells and thymic progenitors that survived. Newly made T cells mostly supplied T-cell counts and diversity one year after transplant. Several hundred expanded graft clones reportedly gave rise to the alpha-beta T cells present about two months after transplant.

V gave up 4 bases and J gave up 4 bases; unmatched junction bases: 9. CDR3 length equals 17 residues. TCRbeta library construction was performed incorporating unique molecular identifiers. TCRdb recomputed calls from the PCR reads with MiXCR, one row per CDR3 protein. The data hold about 300,000 distinct CDR3 sequences, with 6% to 10% observed a single time. This clonotype has ten or more counts. What it recognizes is unknown. The chain recombines TRBV12-3 or TRBV12-4 with TRBJ2-2, with TRBD2 matching over 10 bases. Sequences were derived from peripheral blood, sampled 360 days after TCRalphabeta/CD19-depleted stem cell transplant. The sequence was collected from a female patient aged 2-9 years who had a stem cell transplant for Fanconi anemia, so the T cells may come from the graft donor. The CDR3 sequence is CASSSRAGGPRTGELFF. Here the CDR3 DNA reads TGTGCCAGCAGTTCCCGAGCGGGAGGGCCCCGCACCGGGGAGCTGTTTTTT.